This T cell receptor (beta chain) was obtained from a study of T-cell reconstitution after alpha-beta-depleted transplantation in children. TCRbeta library preparation incorporated unique molecular identifiers. TCRdb re-derived calls from the PCR reads in MiXCR, one entry per CDR3 protein. The sample consists of 500,000 or so distinct CDR3 sequences, approximately 29% of them appearing once. V was cut by 2 bases and J by 5 bases, with 13 bases left in between. This CDR3 is 14 amino acids long. The input for sequencing was PBMCs from the stem cell graft donor, taken from the stem cell graft. The origin of this receptor is a human donor who donated a stem cell graft to a child with aplastic anemia. J is TRBJ2-7 and V is TRBV12-3 or TRBV12-4; D perhaps matches TRBD1 (7 bases). CDR3 DNA: TGTGCCAGCAGTTTACAGGGGGGCGTTGACGAGCAGTACTTC. Its translation is CASSLQGGVDEQYF.